Listed here is a single T cell receptor (beta chain). This clonotype has ten or more counts. Its cognate antigen has yet to be identified. No much larger clone exists at a distance of one base, and base qualities are not known. Every donor in the study was a healthy Caucasian. Three pairs of female monozygotic twins, all aged 18 to 29 years, were included in the twin cohort. The RNA used for TCR libraries was isolated from peripheral blood mononuclear cells. Preparation of the library involved 5' RACE. The instrument given in TCRdb is Illumina HiSeq 2000. Template switching added a universal primer binding site, and the final cDNA carried a unique molecular identifier that allowed TCR cDNA molecules to be counted accurately. First-strand cDNA for TCR alpha and beta chains was synthesized from specific primers in the conserved constant-segment region. To control for contamination, every cDNA library carried two barcodes: a SMART-Mk sample barcode plus Illumina barcodes. TruSeq adapter sequences along with Illumina sample barcodes were introduced in two successive PCR steps. The Illumina HiSeq platform was used with custom primers to sequence TCR alpha and beta cDNA libraries. As for the authors' bioinformatics: MiGEC processed the raw reads to extract unique molecular identifiers, while MiXCR was used to determine the CDR3 positions. Recombination models were inferred per individual with the repgenHMM and IGoR tools using an EM algorithm. The tcR package in R was used for shared clonotype analysis, with sharing normalized by the product of cloneset sizes. To study raw recombination without the effects of thymic and clonal selection, out-of-frame nonproductive sequences were analyzed. TCRdb reworked the public reads: Q25 trimming with fastp, MiXCR clone assembly, productive beta chains retained. Every CDR3 protein is listed once, alongside the most common genes and DNA of its rows. TCRdb's processing, not the study's, gives the V and J calls here. The sample table shows some 630,000 distinct CDR3 sequences, and just over 7% are seen once. The top ten clones comprise about 1.5% of the sample.

This record comes from a study of identical twins (dated by TCRdb to the mid-2010s). With respect to the entire study: To test whether fetal clonotypes persist, this study deep-sequenced TCR alpha and beta repertoires from monozygotic twins, from unrelated adults of various ages, and from cord blood. Replicate twin experiments were performed at different times using different library preparation protocols to rule out contamination. General conclusions and limits of the study: Compared with coincidental sharing between unrelated individuals, out-of-frame TCR alpha sequences shared between twins showed an excess of sequences with low generation probability. Invariant T cells such as MAIT and iNKT could partly confound zero-insertion analyses, although diverse VJ usage argued against such confounding for most clonotypes. Because the same donors could not be followed over many years, the conclusions depended on cross-sectional statistical analysis. Excess twin sharing in beta out-of-frame sequences was weaker because fewer shared sequences lowered the signal-to-noise ratio. Abundant cord blood beta clonotypes had fewer insertions, young adult naive repertoires showed a similar but weaker trend, and memory repertoires showed no such trend. Recombination models systematically underestimated out-of-frame TCR alpha sharing in monozygotic twins but agreed with sharing between unrelated individuals.

In the germline V gene (reference sequence), CDR1 corresponds to DFQATT and CDR2 to SNEGSKA. From its cysteine to its phenylalanine, the CDR3 spans 16 amino acids. Here the CDR3 DNA is all that survives: 48 bases in frame from base 1. V has 0 bases trimmed and J has 3 bases trimmed; junction bases matching no gene number 5. The sample was also reused in another study, on yellow fever vaccine responses in identical twins. The second publication reports: According to the authors, the vaccine-induced T cell response in identical twins seemed to be partly convergent and partly specific to each individual. In identical twins, the study followed T cell clones that responded to the vaccine with precision.

The V gene is TRBV20-1 and the J gene is TRBJ2-5; 12 central nucleotides agree with TRBD2. Sequencing input: PBMCs. The source of this sequence is a woman aged 18-29 years in good health. CDR3 loop: CSARDRASGGEETQYF. The DNA sequence reads TGCAGTGCTAGAGATCGAGCTAGCGGGGGGGAAGAGACCCAGTACTTC.